This T cell receptor (beta chain) was recorded in a study of radiotherapy plus CTLA-4 blockade in lung cancer. Study observations and caveats: Tumor-derived TCR clones expanded in blood after radiotherapy plus ipilimumab. Among reported predictors of response, early blood T cell clone dynamics with interferon-beta performed best.

J lost 4 bases, V lost 0 bases, and 13 bases had no gene match. CDR1 and CDR2 from the germline V gene are SGHDT and YYEEEE. The CDR3 is made up of 17 amino acids. Those patients who had chemo-refractory metastatic non-small-cell lung cancer were given focal radiation along with CTLA-4 blockade through ipilimumab. About this clone itself: The antigen remains unidentified.

The assay was immunoSEQ multiplex PCR, and TCRdb's table has in-frame clones only and misses some. The sample consists of approximately 94,000 clones, around 83% of them appearing once. The origin of this receptor is a human donor with non-small cell lung cancer that progressed on radiotherapy plus ipilimumab. This specimen was peripheral blood, taken from a patient treated with radiotherapy plus ipilimumab. The chain recombines TRBV5-6 with TRBJ2-7; 7 bases are a match to TRBD2. The CDR3 sequence is CASSLGDFGTTIYEQYF. Written as DNA, the CDR3 is TGTGCCAGCAGCTTGGGGGATTTCGGGACTACTATTTACGAGCAGTACTTC. The entire variable domain, with the rest obtained from reference TRBV5-6 and TRBJ2-7, is as follows: DAGVTQSPTHLIKTRGQQVTLRCSPKSGHDTVSWYQQALGQGPQFIFQYYEEEERQRGNFPDRFSGHQFPNYSSELNVNALLLGDSALYLCASSLGDFGTTIYEQYFGPGTRLTVT.